Below are 14 T cell receptor beta chains sequenced from a single sample in a study of blood T cell repertoires in COVID-19. Repertoires were generated with immunoSEQ multiplex PCR, while TCRdb's copy carries only in-frame clones and drops some. The table has some 150,000 clones, approximately 89% seen once. Sequencing input: peripheral blood. The receptor source for this set is a man between 65 and 85 years old with acute or convalescent COVID-19.

The chain couples TRBV6-2 or TRBV6-3 to TRBJ1-1, with a weak D call TRBD1 (6 bases). Germline CDR1 is MNHEY and CDR2 is SVGEGT. This CDR3 contains 17 residues. Trimming removed 6 bases from V and 0 bases from J, with 20 bases in between. Here the CDR3 DNA reads TGTGCCAGCAGCCTCTACCGGGACACGTTCATGAACACTGAAGCTTTCTTT. The encoded protein is CASSLYRDTFMNTEAFF.

In its sample, this clone was seen once. In DNA, the CDR3 is TGTGCCAGCAGTGGAGAGACTTTCTCCTACGAGCAGTACTTC. Its translation is CASSGETFSYEQYF. The rearrangement links TRBV2 to TRBJ2-7; no clear D gene. The germline V gene encodes CDR1 SNHLY and CDR2 FYNNEI. The CDR3 is 14 amino acids. Trimming took 4 bases from V and 0 from J, leaving 10 bases between them.

The V call is TRBV28, the J call TRBJ2-3, with D hard to call. Germline loops: CDR1 MDHEN, CDR2 SYDVKM. The V and J ends lost 3 bases and 5 bases respectively, with 12 bases between them. The CDR3 sequence is 14 residues long. CDR3 nucleotide sequence: TGTGCCAGCAGTTTTGTCCAGTTGAAAGATACGCAGTATTTT. Translated: CASSFVQLKDTQYF.

The chain uses TRBV12-3 or TRBV12-4 and TRBJ2-2, with 8 bases fitting TRBD1. The trim removed 5 bases at V and 9 bases at J, leaving 5 bases unmatched. This CDR3 spans 13 amino acids. In DNA, the CDR3 is TGTGCCAGCAGTCCCCGACAGGGGAGGGAGCTGTTTTTT. Its protein is CASSPRQGRELFF.

V gene TRBV5-6 combines with J gene TRBJ2-7, with TRBD1 matching over 9 bases. Germline trimming cut 5 bases from V and 4 bases from J; bases unmatched to any gene: 7. The CDR3 consists of 14 residues. Germline V gives CDR1 SGHDT, CDR2 YYEEEE. In DNA form, the CDR3 reads TGTGCCAGCAGAACGGGACAGGGTTCATACGAGCAGTACTTC. Encoded protein: CASRTGQGSYEQYF.

J is TRBJ1-2 and V is TRBV2; D is undetermined. V was pared by 3 bases and J by 7 bases, with 12 bases between. The germline CDR1 and CDR2 sequences are SNHLY and FYNNEI. The CDR3 runs 13 residues. CDR3 nucleotides: TGTGCCAGCAGTGATTCACAGATGTCTGGCTACACCTTC. This sequence encodes CASSDSQMSGYTF.

The rearrangement joins TRBV5-4 to TRBJ2-7, with a possible D match to TRBD1 (5 bases). This CDR3 is built from 15 residues. Germline V gene data show CDR1 as SGHNT and CDR2 as YYREEE (reference sequence). Trimming shortened V by 1 base and J by 2 bases, and 13 bases separated the two germline ends. CDR3 sequence (DNA): TGTGCCAGCAGCTTGAGGGGCAGTTTCGCCTACGAGCAGTACTTC. It yields the protein CASSLRGSFAYEQYF.

V usage is TRBV2 and J usage is TRBJ2-7; TRBD2 is a possible D gene (6 bases). Trimming removed 1 base from V and 4 bases from J, with 14 bases in between. Germline CDR1 is SNHLY and CDR2 is FYNNEI. CDR3 length: 15 residues. CDR3 coding DNA: TGTGCCAGCAGTGAAGGACTCCGTGCGGGATACGAGCAGTACTTC. Translated: CASSEGLRAGYEQYF.

The genes are TRBV30 and TRBJ1-2; no clear D. The CDR3 loop spans 12 amino acids. The germline V gene encodes CDR1 GTSNPN and CDR2 SVGIG (reference sequence). V gave up 5 bases and J gave up 8 bases, with 15 bases separating them. This CDR3 reads CAWGGVGGGYTF. CDR3 nucleotides: TGTGCCTGGGGTGGAGTCGGCGGAGGCTACACCTTC.

The chain is built from TRBV5-1 and TRBJ1-3, with D perhaps TRBD1 (5 bases). Germline loops: CDR1 SGHRS, CDR2 YFSETQ. Trimming pared 4 bases from V and 3 bases from J, leaving 14 bases between. This CDR3 spans 15 amino acids. For the CDR3, the DNA is TGCGCCAGCAGCGATCAAGGGGTCGGTGGAAACACCATATATTTT. Protein sequence: CASSDQGVGGNTIYF.

J is TRBJ2-7 and V is TRBV2; possibly TRBD1 for D (6 bases). The CDR3 is 15 amino acids. CDR1 SNHLY and CDR2 FYNNEI come from the germline V gene. V lost 3 bases and J 2 bases, leaving 14 bases between the germline ends. The CDR3 region is CASSDPRDMAYEQYF. The DNA for the CDR3 is TGTGCCAGCAGTGACCCACGGGACATGGCCTACGAGCAGTACTTC.

The chain is built from TRBV28 and TRBJ1-2; 10 positions agree with TRBD1. Trimming at V came to 6 bases and at J to 7 bases, leaving 8 bases not matched to a gene. The CDR3 extends over 14 amino acids. Germline lookup yields CDR1 MDHEN and CDR2 SYDVKM. For the CDR3, the DNA is TGTGCCAGCAGCTCACCGGGACAGGGGAGTGGCTACACCTTC. Translated: CASSSPGQGSGYTF.

The chain uses TRBV4-1 and TRBJ2-7; tentative D call: TRBD2 (5 bases). The CDR3 length is 18 residues. Per germline, CDR1 MGHRA and CDR2 YSYEKL. Trimming pared 1 base from V and 0 bases from J, leaving 19 bases between. The CDR3 bases are TGCGCCAGCAGCCAAGGATCGTCGAGGATGGCGGGCTCCTACGAGCAGTACTTC. Its protein is CASSQGSSRMAGSYEQYF.

The rearrangement links TRBV27 to TRBJ1-1, with D perhaps TRBD1 (6 bases). Trimming removed 2 bases from V and 4 bases from J, with 11 bases in between. Germline V CDR1 and CDR2: MNHEY, SMNVEV (reference sequence). CDR3 size: 14 residues. The CDR3 loop reads CASSLGGMTTEAFF. The CDR3, as DNA: TGTGCCAGCAGTTTAGGGGGCATGACCACTGAAGCTTTCTTT.